This is a list of T cell receptor beta chains from one sample in a study of shared clonotypes between healthy human individuals. Sequenced by immunoSEQ multiplex PCR; TCRdb stores in-frame clones only, minus some. The table shows about 460,000 clones, with more than 70% occurring only once. The sample consisted of PBMCs. These receptors all come from a woman in her forties in good health. Some clones in this sample may be carry-over from other donors' samples. CDR3s include the opening cysteine and the closing phenylalanine or tryptophan. The D gene is left open where the match is weak. Clone sizes are given selectively: once, few, many, or a class where the clone is expanded.

>-|TRBV21-1|once|TRBJ2-2
CASSNTSSRGELFF
TGTGCCAGCAGTAACACCTCGTCACGCGGGGAGCTGTTTTTT
>TRBD1|TRBV28|-|TRBJ1-4
CASSLNRGIYEKLFF
TGTGCCAGCAGTTTGAACAGGGGGATTTATGAAAAACTGTTTTTT
>TRBD1|TRBV28|-|TRBJ2-7
CASSPWTGKSYEQYF
TGTGCCAGCAGTCCCTGGACAGGGAAGTCCTACGAGCAGTACTTC
>-|TRBV27|-|TRBJ2-7
CASSFGRTYEQYF
TGTGCCAGCAGTTTCGGCAGGACCTACGAGCAGTACTTC
>-|TRBV15|-|TRBJ1-1
CATSGGKPPAEAFF
TGTGCCACCAGCGGAGGAAAGCCTCCGGCTGAAGCTTTCTTT
>-|TRBV11-2|-|TRBJ2-7
CASSLRGAASYEQYF
TGTGCCAGCAGCTTGAGGGGGGCAGCGTCCTACGAGCAGTACTTC
>-|TRBV18|-|TRBJ1-1
CASSEVPQPSEAFF
TGTGCCAGCTCAGAAGTGCCACAGCCGTCTGAAGCTTTCTTT
>-|TRBV7-9|-|TRBJ1-1
CASSLVAGRTEAFF
TGTGCCAGCAGCTTAGTTGCAGGGAGGACTGAAGCTTTCTTT
>-|TRBV2|-|TRBJ2-7
CASLGAESSYEQYF
TGTGCCAGCTTAGGGGCGGAAAGCTCCTACGAGCAGTACTTC
>TRBD2|TRBV4-1|many|TRBJ2-1
CASSQEYGRLYNEQFF
TGCGCCAGCAGCCAAGAATACGGGAGGCTGTACAATGAGCAGTTCTTC
>TRBD2|TRBV4-3|-|TRBJ2-5
CASSQDVARGGQETQYF
TGCGCCAGCAGCCAAGATGTGGCGCGGGGGGGACAAGAGACCCAGTACTTC
>-|TRBV27|-|TRBJ1-4
CASSLVGASEKLFF
TGTGCCAGCAGTTTGGTAGGGGCCAGTGAAAAACTGTTTTTT
>-|TRBV7-9|few|TRBJ2-1
CASSFTGYNEQFF
TGTGCCAGCAGCTTTACCGGGTACAATGAGCAGTTCTTC
>TRBD1|TRBV7-9|-|TRBJ1-1
CASSRRTGDGEAFF
TGTGCCAGCAGCCGACGGACAGGGGACGGTGAAGCTTTCTTT
>-|TRBV5-4|-|TRBJ2-7
CASSLKGSGEQHF
TGTGCCAGCAGCTTGAAAGGGAGTGGCGAGCAGCACTTC
>TRBD2|TRBV19|-|TRBJ2-1
CASSIGTSGAREQFF
TGTGCCAGTAGTATCGGGACTAGCGGGGCCCGGGAGCAGTTCTTC
>-|TRBV28|-|TRBJ1-2
CASSLNSYGYTF
TGTGCCAGCAGTTTAAACAGTTATGGCTACACCTTC
>TRBD1|TRBV27|-|TRBJ2-1
CASTNFLQGDQFF
TGTGCCAGCACTAACTTTCTCCAGGGGGACCAGTTCTTC
>TRBD1|TRBV27|-|TRBJ1-5
CASSIQGRRNQPQHF
TGTGCCAGCAGTATACAGGGGCGGCGCAATCAGCCCCAGCATTTT
>-|TRBV30|-|TRBJ2-3
CAWSVAGADTQYF
TGTGCCTGGAGTGTAGCAGGGGCAGATACGCAGTATTTT
>TRBD2|TRBV7-2|-|TRBJ2-1
CASSLNSGTYNEQFF
TGTGCCAGCAGCTTAAATAGCGGGACCTACAATGAGCAGTTCTTC
>-|TRBV6-6|once|TRBJ2-5
CASSQPGQETQYF
TGTGCCAGCAGTCAACCGGGACAAGAGACCCAGTACTTC
>TRBD2|TRBV4-2|-|TRBJ2-2
CASSQELAGGRGWTGELFF
TGTGCCAGCAGCCAAGAACTAGCGGGAGGGCGAGGTTGGACCGGGGAGCTGTTTTTT
>-|TRBV6-1|many|TRBJ2-2
CASRTSVAATGELFF
TGTGCCAGCAGGACCTCGGTCGCGGCCACCGGGGAGCTGTTTTTT
>TRBD1|TRBV5-8|-|TRBJ2-3
CASRRTGDPTDTQYF
TGTGCCAGCAGGAGGACAGGGGATCCCACAGATACGCAGTATTTT
>-|TRBV6-1|-|TRBJ2-1
CASSEGRNEQFF
TGTGCCAGCAGTGAAGGTCGTAATGAGCAGTTCTTC
>TRBD1|TRBV19|-|TRBJ1-3
CASSASGQGTGNTIYF
TGTGCCAGTAGTGCCTCAGGACAGGGCACTGGAAACACCATATATTTT
>-|TRBV30|-|TRBJ1-5
CAWRVGNQPQHF
TGTGCCTGGAGGGTTGGCAATCAGCCCCAGCATTTT
>-|TRBV20-1|-|TRBJ2-1
CSPQGYNEQFF
TGCAGTCCACAGGGATACAATGAGCAGTTCTTC
>TRBD2|TRBV7-3|-|TRBJ2-1
CASSLGLAEDNEQFF
TGTGCCAGCAGCTTAGGGCTAGCGGAAGACAATGAGCAGTTCTTC
>TRBD2|TRBV4-1|once|TRBJ2-1
CASSHGGLAGGYNEQFF
TGCGCCAGCAGCCACGGAGGACTAGCGGGAGGGTACAATGAGCAGTTCTTC
>TRBD2|TRBV14|few|TRBJ2-2
CASSQDLAGVGELFF
TGTGCCAGCAGCCAAGATCTAGCGGGAGTCGGGGAGCTGTTCTTT
>TRBD2|TRBV7-8|-|TRBJ2-2
CASSSPRSSGRYYTGELFF
TGTGCCAGCAGCTCCCCCCGGTCTAGCGGGAGGTATTACACCGGGGAGCTGTTTTTT
>-|TRBV7-8|-|TRBJ1-5
CASSLGRVGTANQPQHF
TGTGCCAGCAGCTTAGGTAGGGTGGGCACGGCAAATCAGCCCCAGCATTTT
>TRBD1|TRBV29-1|-|TRBJ2-5
CSVGNRGRMETQYF
TGCAGCGTTGGGAACAGGGGGCGTATGGAGACCCAGTACTTC
>TRBD1|TRBV27|-|TRBJ2-7
CASSLKGQGAYEQYF
TGTGCCAGCAGTTTAAAGGGACAGGGGGCTTACGAGCAGTACTTC
>-|TRBV29-1|-|TRBJ2-1
CSVLRRPNEQFF
TGCAGCGTTTTGCGTCGGCCCAATGAGCAGTTCTTC
>-|TRBV6-1|-|TRBJ2-7
CASSEKAYEQYF
TGTGCCAGCAGTGAAAAGGCCTACGAGCAGTACTTC
>-|TRBV30|-|TRBJ2-1
CAWSFGNEQFF
TGTGCCTGGAGTTTTGGCAATGAGCAGTTCTTC
>-|TRBV5-1|once|TRBJ2-7
CASSGPGHEQYF
TGCGCCAGCAGCGGCCCGGGACACGAGCAGTACTTC
>-|TRBV29-1|-|TRBJ1-4
CSVGGPTNEKLFF
TGCAGCGTTGGAGGACCAACTAATGAAAAACTGTTTTTT